Listed here is a single TCR beta chain. Its antigen is unidentified. This sample was included in a study of post-analysis software for immune sequencing data. For the study at large: Recorded disease courses covered relapsing-remitting, secondary progressive and progressive-relapsing multiple sclerosis. Some patients had no subtype annotation.

Prepared libraries of TCR beta cDNA carried unique molecular identifiers. Some 500,000 cDNA molecules were obtained per 1 to 10 million input T cells. MiXCR was run by TCRdb on the PCR reads, yielding one entry per CDR3 protein. The sample includes hundreds of thousands of distinct CDR3 sequences, roughly 30% of them seen just once. General study points: Same-batch samples co-clustered strongly by F measure.

This TCR came from a girl between 5 and 17 years old with multiple sclerosis. Sequencing input: blood.

The CDR3 loop reads CASSEYGGTLKTLSGTQYF. Here the CDR3 DNA reads TGTGCCAGCAGCGAATACGGAGGGACGCTCAAGACCCTTTCTGGTACGCAGTATTTT. This rearrangement joins TRBV3-1 to TRBJ2-3, with TRBD2 as a possible D gene (6 bases). Per the germline V gene, CDR1 is LGHDT and CDR2 is YNNKEL (reference sequence). V was pared by 5 bases and J by 8 bases, with 32 bases between. The CDR3 covers 19 residues.